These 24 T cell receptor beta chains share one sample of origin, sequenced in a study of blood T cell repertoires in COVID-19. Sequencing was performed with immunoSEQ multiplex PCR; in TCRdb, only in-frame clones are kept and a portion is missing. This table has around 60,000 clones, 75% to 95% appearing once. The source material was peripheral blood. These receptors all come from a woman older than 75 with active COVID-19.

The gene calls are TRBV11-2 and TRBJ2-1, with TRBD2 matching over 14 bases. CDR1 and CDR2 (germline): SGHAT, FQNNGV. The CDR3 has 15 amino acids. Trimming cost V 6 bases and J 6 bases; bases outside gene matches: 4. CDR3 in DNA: TGTGCCAGCAGGGGACTAGCGGGAGTGAGCAATGAGCAGTTCTTC. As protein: CASRGLAGVSNEQFF. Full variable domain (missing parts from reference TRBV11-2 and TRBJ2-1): EAGVAQSPRYKIIEKRQSVAFWCNPISGHATLYWYQQILGQGPKLLIQFQNNGVVDDSQLPKDRFSAERLKGVDSTLKIQPAKLEDSAVYLCASRGLAGVSNEQFFGPGTRLTVL.

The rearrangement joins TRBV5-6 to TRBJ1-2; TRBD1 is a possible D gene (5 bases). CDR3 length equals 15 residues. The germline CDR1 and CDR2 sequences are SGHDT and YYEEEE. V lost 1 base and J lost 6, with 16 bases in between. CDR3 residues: CASSLNGAMLNGYTF. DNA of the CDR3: TGTGCCAGCAGCTTGAATGGGGCCATGCTCAATGGCTACACCTTC.

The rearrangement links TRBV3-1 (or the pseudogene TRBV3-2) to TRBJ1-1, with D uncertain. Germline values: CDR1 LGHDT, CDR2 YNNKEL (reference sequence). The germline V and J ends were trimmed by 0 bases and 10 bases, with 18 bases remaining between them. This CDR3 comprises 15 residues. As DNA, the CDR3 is TGTGCCAGCAGCCAAGAGACTACGAGTCACCCTGGAGCTTTCTTT. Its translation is CASSQETTSHPGAFF.

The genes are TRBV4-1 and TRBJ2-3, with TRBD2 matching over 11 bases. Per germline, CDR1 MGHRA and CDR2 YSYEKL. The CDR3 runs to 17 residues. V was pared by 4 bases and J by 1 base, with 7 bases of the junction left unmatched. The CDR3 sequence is CASSREPGLAGTDTQYF. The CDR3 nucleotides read TGCGCCAGCAGCCGCGAACCGGGACTAGCGGGCACAGATACGCAGTATTTT.

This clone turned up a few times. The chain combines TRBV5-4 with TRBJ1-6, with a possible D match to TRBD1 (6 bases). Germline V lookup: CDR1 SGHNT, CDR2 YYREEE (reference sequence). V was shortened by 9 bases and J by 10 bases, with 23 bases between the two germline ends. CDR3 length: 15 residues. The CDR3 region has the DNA TGTGCCACCAGAGGACAGCAGTCTTCTAGCTCACCCCTCCACTTT. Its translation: CATRGQQSSSSPLHF.

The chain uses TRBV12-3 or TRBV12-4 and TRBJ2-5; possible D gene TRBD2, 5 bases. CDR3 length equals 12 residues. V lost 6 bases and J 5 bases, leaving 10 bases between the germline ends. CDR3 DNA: TGTGCCAGCAGCCCGACGGGGGAGACCCAGTACTTC. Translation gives CASSPTGETQYF.

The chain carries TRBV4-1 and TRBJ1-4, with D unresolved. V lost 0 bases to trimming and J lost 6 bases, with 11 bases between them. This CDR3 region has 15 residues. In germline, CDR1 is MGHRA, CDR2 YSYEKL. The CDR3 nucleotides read TGCGCCAGCAGCCAAGAGGGTAGGGAGCATGAAAAACTGTTTTTT. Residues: CASSQEGREHEKLFF.

The CDR3 region has the DNA TGTGCCAGCAGCGTTGGCGGGGGGTTCCAAGAGACCCAGTACTTC. Residues: CASSVGGGFQETQYF. The chain couples TRBV9 to TRBJ2-5; 8 bases are shared with TRBD2. Looked up from germline, CDR1 is SGDLS and CDR2 is YYNGEE. This CDR3 is 15 amino acids long. The ends lost 2 bases at V and 1 base at J; junction bases unmatched: 4.

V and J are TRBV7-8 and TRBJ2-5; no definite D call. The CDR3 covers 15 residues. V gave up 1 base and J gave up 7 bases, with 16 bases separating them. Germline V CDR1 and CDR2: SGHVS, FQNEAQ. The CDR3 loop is CASSLVDRHPGTQYF. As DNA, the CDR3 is TGTGCCAGCAGCTTAGTAGATAGACATCCCGGGACCCAGTACTTC.

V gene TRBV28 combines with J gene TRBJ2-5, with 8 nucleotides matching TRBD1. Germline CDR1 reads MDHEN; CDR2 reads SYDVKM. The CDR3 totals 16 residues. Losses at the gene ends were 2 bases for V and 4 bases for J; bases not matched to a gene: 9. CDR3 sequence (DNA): TGTGCCAGCAGTTTAATAGGCAGGGGGCATGGAGAGACCCAGTACTTC. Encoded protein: CASSLIGRGHGETQYF.

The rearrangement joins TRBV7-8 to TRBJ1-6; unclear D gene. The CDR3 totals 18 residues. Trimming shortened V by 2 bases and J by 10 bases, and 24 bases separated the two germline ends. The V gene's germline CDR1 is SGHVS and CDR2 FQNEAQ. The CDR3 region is CASSLRIPRLRGESPLHF. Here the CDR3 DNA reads TGTGCCAGCAGCTTAAGGATTCCCCGTCTCCGGGGAGAGTCACCCCTCCACTTT.

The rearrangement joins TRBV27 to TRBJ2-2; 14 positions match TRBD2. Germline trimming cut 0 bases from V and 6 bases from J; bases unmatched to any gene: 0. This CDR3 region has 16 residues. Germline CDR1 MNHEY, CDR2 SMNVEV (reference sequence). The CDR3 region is CASSLSTSGGAGELFF. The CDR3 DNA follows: TGTGCCAGCAGTTTATCGACTAGCGGGGGGGCCGGGGAGCTGTTTTTT.

This chain's CDR3 is CASRSQGVGTDTQYF. The CDR3, as DNA: TGTGCCAGCAGGTCACAGGGGGTTGGCACAGATACGCAGTATTTT. The chain links TRBV28 to TRBJ2-3; 8 bases are shared with TRBD1. V was clipped by 6 bases and J by 1 base; unmatched bases: 6. The CDR3 length is 15 residues. Germline V gene sequence: CDR1 MDHEN, CDR2 SYDVKM.

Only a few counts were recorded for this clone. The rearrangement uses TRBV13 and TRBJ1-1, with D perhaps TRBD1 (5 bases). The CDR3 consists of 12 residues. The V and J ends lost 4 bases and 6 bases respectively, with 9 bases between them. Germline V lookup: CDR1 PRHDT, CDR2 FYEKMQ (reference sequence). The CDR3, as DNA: TGTGCCAGCAGCTCAGGGTTCGCTGAAGCTTTCTTT. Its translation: CASSSGFAEAFF.

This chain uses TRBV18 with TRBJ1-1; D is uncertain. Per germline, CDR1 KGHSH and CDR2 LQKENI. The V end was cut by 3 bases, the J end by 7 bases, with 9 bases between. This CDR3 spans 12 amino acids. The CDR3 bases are TGTGCCAGCTCACCTGAGGGCTTTGAAGCTTTCTTT. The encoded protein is CASSPEGFEAFF. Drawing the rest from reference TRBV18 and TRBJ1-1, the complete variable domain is NAGVMQNPRHLVRRRGQEARLRCSPMKGHSHVYWYRQLPEEGLKFMVYLQKENIIDESGMPKERFSAEFPKEGPSILRIQQVVRGDSAAYFCASSPEGFEAFFGQGTRLTVV.

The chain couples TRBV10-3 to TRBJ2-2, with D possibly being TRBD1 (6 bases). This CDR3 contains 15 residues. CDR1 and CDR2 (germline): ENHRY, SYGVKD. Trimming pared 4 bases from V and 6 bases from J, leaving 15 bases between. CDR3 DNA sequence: TGTGCCATCAGTGCAGGGGCAGGCATAGCCGGGGAGCTGTTTTTT. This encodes CAISAGAGIAGELFF.

The CDR3 sequence is CASSLRGSSQFF. In nucleotides, the CDR3 is TGTGCCAGCAGCTTACGAGGGTCCTCACAGTTCTTC. The rearrangement uses TRBV7-9 and TRBJ2-1; D is possibly TRBD2 (5 bases). Trimming took 2 bases from V and 13 from J, leaving 12 bases between them. Germline CDR1 reads SEHNR; CDR2 reads FQNEAQ (reference sequence). The CDR3 extends over 12 amino acids. The whole variable domain, remainder taken from reference TRBV7-9 and TRBJ2-1, is DTGVSQNPRHKITKRGQNVTFRCDPISEHNRLYWYRQTLGQGPEFLTYFQNEAQLEKSRLLSDRFSAERPKGSFSTLEIQRTEQGDSAMYLCASSLRGSSQFFGPGTRLTVL.

The CDR3 sequence is CASSERGADTQYF. In DNA, the CDR3 is TGTGCCAGCAGTGAAAGGGGCGCAGATACGCAGTATTTT. The V gene is TRBV2, the J gene TRBJ2-3, with D possibly TRBD1 on 5 matching bases. The CDR3 sequence is 13 residues long. The ends were cut back, 2 bases at V and 4 bases at J, with 7 bases in the middle. CDR1 is SNHLY and CDR2 is FYNNEI in the germline V gene.

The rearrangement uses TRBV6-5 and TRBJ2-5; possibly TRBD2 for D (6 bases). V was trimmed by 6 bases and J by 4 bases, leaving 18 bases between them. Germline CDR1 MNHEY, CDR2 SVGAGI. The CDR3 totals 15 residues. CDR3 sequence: CASRYLRESRETQYF. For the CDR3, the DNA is TGTGCCAGCAGGTACCTACGGGAGTCCCGAGAGACCCAGTACTTC.

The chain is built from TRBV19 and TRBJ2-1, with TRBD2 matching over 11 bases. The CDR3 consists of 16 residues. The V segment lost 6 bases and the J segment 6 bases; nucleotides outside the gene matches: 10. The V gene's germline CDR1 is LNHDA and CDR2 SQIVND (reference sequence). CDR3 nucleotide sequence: TGTGCCAGTAGCACTAGCGGGGGCCCGCGTATCAATGAGCAGTTCTTC. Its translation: CASSTSGGPRINEQFF.

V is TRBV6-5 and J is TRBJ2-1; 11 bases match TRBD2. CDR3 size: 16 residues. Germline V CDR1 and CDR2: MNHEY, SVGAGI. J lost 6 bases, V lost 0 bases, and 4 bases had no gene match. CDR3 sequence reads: CASSYSRLAGSNEQFF. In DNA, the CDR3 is TGTGCCAGCAGTTACTCTCGACTAGCGGGGTCCAATGAGCAGTTCTTC.

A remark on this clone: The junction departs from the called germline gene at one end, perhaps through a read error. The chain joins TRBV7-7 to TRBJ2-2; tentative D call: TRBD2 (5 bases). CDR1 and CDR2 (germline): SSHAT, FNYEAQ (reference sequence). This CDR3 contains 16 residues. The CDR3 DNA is TGTGCTAGCAGCTTAGGAAGGAGCGGCCGTACCGGGGAGCTGTTTTTT. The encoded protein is CASSLGRSGRTGELFF.

The CDR3 here is CASSIGPGTLRYF. The CDR3, as DNA: TGTGCCAGTAGTATAGGACCAGGGACACTCCGGTACTTC. The V gene is TRBV19, the J gene TRBJ2-5, with D possibly being TRBD1 (6 bases). CDR1 is LNHDA and CDR2 is SQIVND in the germline V gene (reference sequence). The CDR3 has 13 residues. Deletions cut 1 base from V and 13 bases from J, with 16 bases between.

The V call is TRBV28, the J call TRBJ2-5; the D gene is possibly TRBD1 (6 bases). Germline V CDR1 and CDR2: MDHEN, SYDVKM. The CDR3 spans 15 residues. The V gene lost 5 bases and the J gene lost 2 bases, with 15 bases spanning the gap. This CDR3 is CASSRAGTQQETQYF. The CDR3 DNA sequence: TGTGCCAGCAGTCGAGCCGGGACACAACAAGAGACCCAGTACTTC.